This T cell receptor (beta chain) was captured by sequencing in a study of CD8 T cells in Susac syndrome. This CDR3 is 15 amino acids long. Trimming pared 0 bases from V and 4 bases from J, leaving 12 bases between. CDR1 and CDR2 (germline): MGHRA, YSYEKL. Through negative isolation, CD4+ and CD8+ T cells were obtained, while TEMRA cells were enriched using FACS. Random-hexamer reverse transcription was applied to roughly 0.5 to 1 ug RNA. TCRdb reprocessed the immunoSEQ multiplex PCR reads via MiXCR and lists one record per CDR3 protein. The sample holds more than 65,000 distinct CDR3 sequences, just under 95% seen once.

The TCR was taken from a human donor in good health. The chain is built from TRBV4-1 and TRBJ1-2; D gene uncertain. Input material: CD8+ T cells from PBMCs. The CDR3 loop reads CASSQDREGFYGYTF. The CDR3 bases are TGCGCCAGCAGCCAAGATCGAGAGGGATTCTATGGCTACACCTTC.